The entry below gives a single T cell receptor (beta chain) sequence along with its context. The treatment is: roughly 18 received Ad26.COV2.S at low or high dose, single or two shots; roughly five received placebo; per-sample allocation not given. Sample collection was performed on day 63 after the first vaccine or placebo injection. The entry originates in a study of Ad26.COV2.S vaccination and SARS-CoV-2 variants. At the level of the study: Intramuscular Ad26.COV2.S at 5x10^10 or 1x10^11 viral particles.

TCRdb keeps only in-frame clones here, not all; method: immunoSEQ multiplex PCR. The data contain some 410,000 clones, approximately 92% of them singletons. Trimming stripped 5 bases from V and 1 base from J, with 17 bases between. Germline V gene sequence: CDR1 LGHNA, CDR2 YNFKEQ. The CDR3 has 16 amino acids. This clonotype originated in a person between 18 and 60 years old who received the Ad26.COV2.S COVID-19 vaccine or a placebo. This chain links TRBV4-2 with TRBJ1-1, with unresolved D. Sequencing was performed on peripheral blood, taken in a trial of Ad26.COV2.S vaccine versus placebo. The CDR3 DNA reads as TGTGCCAGCAGCACCGAAGTCACCTCCGCGAACACTGAAGCTTTCTTT. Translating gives CASSTEVTSANTEAFF.